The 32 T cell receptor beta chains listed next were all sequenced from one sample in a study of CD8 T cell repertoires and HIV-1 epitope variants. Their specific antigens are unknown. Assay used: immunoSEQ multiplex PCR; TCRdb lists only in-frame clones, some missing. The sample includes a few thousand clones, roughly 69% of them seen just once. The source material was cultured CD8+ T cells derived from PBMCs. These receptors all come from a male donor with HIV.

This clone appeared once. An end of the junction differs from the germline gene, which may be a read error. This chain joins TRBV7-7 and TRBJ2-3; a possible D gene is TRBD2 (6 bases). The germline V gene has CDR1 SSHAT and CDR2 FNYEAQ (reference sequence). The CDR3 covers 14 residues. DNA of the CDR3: TGTGCTAGCAGCTTGGAGGGGTCCACAGATACGCAGTATTTT. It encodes CASSLEGSTDTQYF.

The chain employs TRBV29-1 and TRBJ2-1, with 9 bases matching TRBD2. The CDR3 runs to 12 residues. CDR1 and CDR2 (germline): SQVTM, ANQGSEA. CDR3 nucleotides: TGCTCCGGCGCGGGAGGGCCCAATGAGCAGTTCTTC. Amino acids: CSGAGGPNEQFF.

For the CDR3, the DNA is TGTGCCAGCAGTGATATAGGGAATTCACCCCTCCACTTT. Its translation is CASSDIGNSPLHF. The J gene is TRBJ1-6, the V gene TRBV28; D gene unclear. The CDR3 is 13 residues long. Germline V gene lookup returns CDR1 MDHEN and CDR2 SYDVKM. Trimming stripped 5 bases from V and 7 bases from J, with 9 bases between.

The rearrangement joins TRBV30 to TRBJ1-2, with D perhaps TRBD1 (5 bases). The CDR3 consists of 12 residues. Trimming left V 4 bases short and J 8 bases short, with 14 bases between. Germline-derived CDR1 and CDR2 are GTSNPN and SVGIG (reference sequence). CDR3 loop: CAWTQGVEGYTF. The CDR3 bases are TGTGCCTGGACCCAGGGCGTAGAAGGCTACACCTTC.

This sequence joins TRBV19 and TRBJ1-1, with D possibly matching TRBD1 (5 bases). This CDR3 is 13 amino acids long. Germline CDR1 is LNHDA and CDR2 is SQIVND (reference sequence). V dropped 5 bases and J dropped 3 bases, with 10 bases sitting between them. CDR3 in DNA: TGTGCCAGTAGTCCCAGGGTTGACACTGAAGCTTTCTTT. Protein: CASSPRVDTEAFF.

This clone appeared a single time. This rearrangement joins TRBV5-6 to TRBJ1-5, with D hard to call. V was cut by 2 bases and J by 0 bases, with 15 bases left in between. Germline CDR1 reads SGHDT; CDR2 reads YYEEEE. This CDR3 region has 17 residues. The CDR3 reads CASSFGEDVNSNQPQHF. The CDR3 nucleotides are TGTGCCAGCAGCTTTGGGGAGGACGTCAATAGCAATCAGCCCCAGCATTTT.

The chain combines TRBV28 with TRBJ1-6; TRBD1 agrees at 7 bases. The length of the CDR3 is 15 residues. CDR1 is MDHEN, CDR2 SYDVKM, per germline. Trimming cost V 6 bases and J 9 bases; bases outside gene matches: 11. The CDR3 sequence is CASSLSGTDTSPLHF. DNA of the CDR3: TGTGCCAGCAGCTTGTCCGGGACAGATACTTCACCCCTCCACTTT.

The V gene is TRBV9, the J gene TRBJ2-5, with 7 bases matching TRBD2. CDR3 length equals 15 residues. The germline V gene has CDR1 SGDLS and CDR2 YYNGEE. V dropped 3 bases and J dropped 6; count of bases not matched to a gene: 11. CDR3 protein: CASSGRDYERQTQYF. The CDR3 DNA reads TGTGCCAGCAGCGGCCGGGACTATGAGCGGCAGACCCAGTACTTC. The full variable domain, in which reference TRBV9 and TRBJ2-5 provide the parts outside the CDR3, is DSGVTQTPKHLITATGQRVTLRCSPRSGDLSVYWYQQSLDQGLQFLIQYYNGEERAKGNILERFSAQQFPDLHSELNLSSLELGDSALYFCASSGRDYERQTQYFGPGTRLLVL.

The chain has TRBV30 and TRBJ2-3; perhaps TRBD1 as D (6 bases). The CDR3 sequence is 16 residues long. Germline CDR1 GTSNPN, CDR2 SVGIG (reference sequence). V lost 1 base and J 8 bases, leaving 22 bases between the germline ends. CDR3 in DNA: TGTGCCTGGAGTGGAGCGACAGGCCTCCTAGGGGGTACGCAGTATTTT. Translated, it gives CAWSGATGLLGGTQYF.

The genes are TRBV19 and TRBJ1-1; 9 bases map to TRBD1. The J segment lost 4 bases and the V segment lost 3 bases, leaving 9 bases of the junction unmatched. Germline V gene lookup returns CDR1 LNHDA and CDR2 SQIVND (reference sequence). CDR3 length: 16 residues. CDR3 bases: TGTGCCAGTAGTATGGTACTCACAGGGGGCGTCACTGAAGCTTTCTTT. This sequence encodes CASSMVLTGGVTEAFF.

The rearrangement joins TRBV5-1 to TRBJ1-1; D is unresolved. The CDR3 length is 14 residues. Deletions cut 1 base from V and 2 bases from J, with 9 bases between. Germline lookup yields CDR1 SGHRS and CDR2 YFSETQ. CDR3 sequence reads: CASSLWGSNTEAFF. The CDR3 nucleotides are TGCGCCAGCAGCTTGTGGGGTTCCAACACTGAAGCTTTCTTT.

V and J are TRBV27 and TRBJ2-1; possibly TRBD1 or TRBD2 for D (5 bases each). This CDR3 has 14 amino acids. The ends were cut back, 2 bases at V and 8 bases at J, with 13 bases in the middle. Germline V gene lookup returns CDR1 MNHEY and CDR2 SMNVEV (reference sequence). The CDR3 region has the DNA TGTGCCAGCAGTTTACTAGGGCAGGGAGATGAGCAGTTCTTC. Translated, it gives CASSLLGQGDEQFF.

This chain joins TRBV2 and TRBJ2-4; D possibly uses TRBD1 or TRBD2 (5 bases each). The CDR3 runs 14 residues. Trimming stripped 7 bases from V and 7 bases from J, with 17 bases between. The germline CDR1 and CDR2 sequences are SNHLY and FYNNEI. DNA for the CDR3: TGTGCCAGCACCCTCCGGGACCCCCGCAACATTCAGTACTTC. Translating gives CASTLRDPRNIQYF.

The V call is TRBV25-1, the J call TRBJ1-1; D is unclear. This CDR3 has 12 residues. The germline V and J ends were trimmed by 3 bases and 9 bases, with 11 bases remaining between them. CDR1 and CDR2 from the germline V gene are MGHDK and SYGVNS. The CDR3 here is CASSDHLSQAFF. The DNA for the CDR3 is TGTGCCAGCAGTGACCATCTTTCCCAAGCTTTCTTT.

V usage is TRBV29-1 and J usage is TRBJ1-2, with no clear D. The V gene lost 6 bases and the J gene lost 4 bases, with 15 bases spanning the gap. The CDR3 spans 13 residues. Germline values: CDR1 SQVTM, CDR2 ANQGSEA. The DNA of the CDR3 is TGCAGCGTCTTTGGCGGATGGCCCTATGGCTACACCTTC. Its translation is CSVFGGWPYGYTF. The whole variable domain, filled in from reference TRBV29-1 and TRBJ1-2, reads SAVISQKPSRDICQRGTSLTIQCQVDSQVTMMFWYRQQPGQSLTLIATANQGSEATYESGFVIDKFPISRPNLTFSTLTVSNMSPEDSSIYLCSVFGGWPYGYTFGSGTRLTVV.

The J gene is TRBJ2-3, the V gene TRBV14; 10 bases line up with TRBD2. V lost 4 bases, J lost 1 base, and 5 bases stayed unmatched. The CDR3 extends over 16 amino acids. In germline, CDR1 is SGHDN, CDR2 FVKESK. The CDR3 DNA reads TGTGCCAGCAGCCCACCTCTAGCGGGAGGCACAGATACGCAGTATTTT. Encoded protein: CASSPPLAGGTDTQYF.

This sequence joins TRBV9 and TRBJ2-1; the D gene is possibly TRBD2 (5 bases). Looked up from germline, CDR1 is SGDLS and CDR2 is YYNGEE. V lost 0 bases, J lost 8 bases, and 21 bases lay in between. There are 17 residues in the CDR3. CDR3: CASSVGGAAGPGDEQFF. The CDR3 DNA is TGTGCCAGCAGCGTAGGGGGAGCCGCGGGCCCTGGAGATGAGCAGTTCTTC.

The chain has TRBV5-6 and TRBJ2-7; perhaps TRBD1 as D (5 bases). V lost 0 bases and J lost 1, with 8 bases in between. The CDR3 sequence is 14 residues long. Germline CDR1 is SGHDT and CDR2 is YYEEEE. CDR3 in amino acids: CASSLGAGSYEQYF. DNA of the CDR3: TGTGCCAGCAGCTTGGGGGCAGGGTCCTACGAGCAGTACTTC.

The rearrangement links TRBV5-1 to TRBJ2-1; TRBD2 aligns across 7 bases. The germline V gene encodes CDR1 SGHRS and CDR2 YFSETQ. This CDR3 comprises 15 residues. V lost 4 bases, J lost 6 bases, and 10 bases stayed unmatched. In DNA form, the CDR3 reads TGCGCCAGCAGCCCTGTCGAGCGGGGAAGCAATGAGCAGTTCTTC. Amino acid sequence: CASSPVERGSNEQFF.

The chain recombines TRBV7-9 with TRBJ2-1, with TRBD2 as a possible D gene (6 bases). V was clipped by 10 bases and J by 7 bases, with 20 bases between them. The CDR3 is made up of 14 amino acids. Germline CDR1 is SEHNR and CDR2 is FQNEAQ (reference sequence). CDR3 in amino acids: CAIHTGMAGNEQFF. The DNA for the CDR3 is TGTGCCATCCACACAGGAATGGCGGGGAATGAGCAGTTCTTC.

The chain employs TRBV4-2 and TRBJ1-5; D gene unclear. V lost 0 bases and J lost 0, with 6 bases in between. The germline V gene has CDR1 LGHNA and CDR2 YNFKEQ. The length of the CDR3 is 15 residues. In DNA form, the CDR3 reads TGTGCCAGCAGCCAAGAGTCGTATAGCAATCAGCCCCAGCATTTT. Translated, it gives CASSQESYSNQPQHF.

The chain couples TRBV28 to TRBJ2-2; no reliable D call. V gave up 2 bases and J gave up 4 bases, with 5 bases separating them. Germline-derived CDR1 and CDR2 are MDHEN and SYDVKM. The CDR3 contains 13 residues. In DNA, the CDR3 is TGTGCCAGCAGTTTAACCCGCACCGGGGAGCTGTTTTTT. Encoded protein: CASSLTRTGELFF.

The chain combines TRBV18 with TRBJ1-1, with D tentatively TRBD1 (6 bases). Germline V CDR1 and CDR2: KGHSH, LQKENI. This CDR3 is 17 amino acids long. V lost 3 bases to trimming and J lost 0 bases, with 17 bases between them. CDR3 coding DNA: TGTGCCAGCTCACCCCGGGAAAGGACAGAAATGAACACTGAAGCTTTCTTT. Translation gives CASSPRERTEMNTEAFF. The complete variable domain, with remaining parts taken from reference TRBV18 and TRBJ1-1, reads NAGVMQNPRHLVRRRGQEARLRCSPMKGHSHVYWYRQLPEEGLKFMVYLQKENIIDESGMPKERFSAEFPKEGPSILRIQQVVRGDSAAYFCASSPRERTEMNTEAFFGQGTRLTVV.

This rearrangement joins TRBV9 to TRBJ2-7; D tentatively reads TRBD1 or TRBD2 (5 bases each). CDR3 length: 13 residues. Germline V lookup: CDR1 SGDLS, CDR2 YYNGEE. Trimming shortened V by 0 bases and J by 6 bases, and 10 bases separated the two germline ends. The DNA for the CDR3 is TGTGCCAGCAGCGTAGCGGGGCTAGGCGAGCAGTACTTC. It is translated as CASSVAGLGEQYF.

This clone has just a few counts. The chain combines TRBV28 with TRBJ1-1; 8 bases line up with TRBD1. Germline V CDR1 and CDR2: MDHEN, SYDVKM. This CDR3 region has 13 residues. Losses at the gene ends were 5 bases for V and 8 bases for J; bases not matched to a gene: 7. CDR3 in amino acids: CASSPIGTGEAFF. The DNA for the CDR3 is TGTGCCAGCAGTCCCATTGGGACAGGAGAAGCTTTCTTT. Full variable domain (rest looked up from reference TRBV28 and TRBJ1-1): DVKVTQSSRYLVKRTGEKVFLECVQDMDHENMFWYRQDPGLGLRLIYFSYDVKMKEKGDIPEGYSVSREKKERFSLILESASTNQTSMYLCASSPIGTGEAFFGQGTRLTVV.

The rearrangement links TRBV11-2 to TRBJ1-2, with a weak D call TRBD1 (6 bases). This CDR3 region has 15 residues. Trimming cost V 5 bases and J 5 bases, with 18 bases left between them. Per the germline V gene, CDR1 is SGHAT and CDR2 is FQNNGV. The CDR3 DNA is TGTGCCAGCAGCCCTCCAGGGGTTCAAACTTATGGCTACACCTTC. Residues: CASSPPGVQTYGYTF.

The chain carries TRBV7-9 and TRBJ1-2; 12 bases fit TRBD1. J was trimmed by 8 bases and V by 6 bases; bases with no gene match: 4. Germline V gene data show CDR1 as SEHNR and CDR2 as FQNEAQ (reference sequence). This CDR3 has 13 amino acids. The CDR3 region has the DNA TGTGCCAGCAGGTCCGGGACAGGGGGCGGCTACACCTTC. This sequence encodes CASRSGTGGGYTF.

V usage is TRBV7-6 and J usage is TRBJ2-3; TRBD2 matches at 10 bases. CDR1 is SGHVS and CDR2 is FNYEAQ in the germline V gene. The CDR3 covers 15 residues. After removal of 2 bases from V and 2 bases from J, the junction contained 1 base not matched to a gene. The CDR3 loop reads CASSLTSGTTDTQYF. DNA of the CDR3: TGTGCCAGCAGCTTAACTAGCGGGACCACAGATACGCAGTATTTT.

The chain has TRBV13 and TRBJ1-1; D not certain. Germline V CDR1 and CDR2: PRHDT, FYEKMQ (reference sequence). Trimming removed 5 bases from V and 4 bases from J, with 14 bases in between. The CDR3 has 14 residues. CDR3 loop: CASSPKRASTEAFF. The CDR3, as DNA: TGTGCCAGCAGCCCCAAGAGGGCTTCCACTGAAGCTTTCTTT.

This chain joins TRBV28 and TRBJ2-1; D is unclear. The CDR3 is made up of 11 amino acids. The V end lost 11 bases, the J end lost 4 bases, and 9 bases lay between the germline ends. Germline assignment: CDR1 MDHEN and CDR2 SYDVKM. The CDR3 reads CAGSKYNEQFF. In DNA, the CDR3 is TGTGCCGGTAGTAAGTACAATGAGCAGTTCTTC.

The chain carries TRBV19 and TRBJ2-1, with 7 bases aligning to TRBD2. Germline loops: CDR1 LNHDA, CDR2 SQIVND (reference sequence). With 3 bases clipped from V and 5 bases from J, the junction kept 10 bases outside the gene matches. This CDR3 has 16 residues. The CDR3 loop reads CASSMAGVWMDNEQFF. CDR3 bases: TGTGCCAGTAGTATGGCGGGGGTTTGGATGGACAATGAGCAGTTCTTC.

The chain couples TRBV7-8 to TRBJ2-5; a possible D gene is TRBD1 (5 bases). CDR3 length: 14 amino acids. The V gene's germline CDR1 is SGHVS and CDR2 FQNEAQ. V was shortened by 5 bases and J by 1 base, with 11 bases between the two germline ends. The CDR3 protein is CASSDGQPQETQYF. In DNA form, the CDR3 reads TGTGCCAGCAGCGACGGACAACCCCAAGAGACCCAGTACTTC.